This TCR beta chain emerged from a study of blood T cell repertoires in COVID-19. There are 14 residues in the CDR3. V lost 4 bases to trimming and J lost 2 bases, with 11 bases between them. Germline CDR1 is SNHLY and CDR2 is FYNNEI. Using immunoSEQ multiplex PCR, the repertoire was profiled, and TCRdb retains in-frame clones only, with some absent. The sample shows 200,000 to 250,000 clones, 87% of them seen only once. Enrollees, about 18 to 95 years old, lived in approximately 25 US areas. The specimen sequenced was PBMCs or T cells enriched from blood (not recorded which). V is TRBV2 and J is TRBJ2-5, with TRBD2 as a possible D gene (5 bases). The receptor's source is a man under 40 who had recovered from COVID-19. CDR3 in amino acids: CASSALERQETQYF. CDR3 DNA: TGTGCCAGCAGTGCCCTTGAGCGGCAAGAGACCCAGTACTTC.